Detailed here is one T cell receptor beta chain. The data were taken from a study of blood T cell repertoires in COVID-19. Data came from immunoSEQ multiplex PCR; TCRdb stores just in-frame clones and leaves some out. In the table there are 250,000 or so clones, 85% to 90% of which are singletons. Germline V gives CDR1 SGDLS, CDR2 YYNGEE. Trimming took 3 bases from V and 8 from J; bases not matched to a gene: 8. CDR3 length equals 15 residues. This TCR derives from an older woman with acute or convalescent COVID-19. The gene calls are TRBV9 and TRBJ2-7; 13 bases fit TRBD2. The specimen sequenced was peripheral blood. The CDR3 loop is CASSEALAGGGKQYF. The DNA for the CDR3 is TGTGCCAGCAGCGAAGCACTAGCGGGAGGGGGTAAGCAGTACTTC.